This T cell receptor (beta chain) was captured by sequencing in a study of blood T cell repertoires in COVID-19 (dated by TCRdb to 2018 to 2021). Notes on the research overall: Collaborator samples came from the United States, Italy and Spain and covered acute and convalescent phases of COVID-19. Where available, HLA class I and class II types were taken from metadata supplied by the sample provider and were not determined by assay-based typing. The prospective study material was composed of cDNA or gDNA derived from T cells, B-cell-depleted T cells, or PBMCs. The repertoires were made available in a free public database intended to serve as a resource for research on the immune response to SARS-CoV-2. The samples were drawn from two sources: the first 160 participants of the ongoing ImmuneRACE study, and over 950 subjects contributed by 6 global collaborators. Nearly every sample came with metadata listing a de-identified subject ID, COVID-19 status, age in years and sex. The dataset comprised deeply sampled blood TCRbeta repertoires from subjects exposed to, actively infected with, or recovered from COVID-19. What the research found in general, with its limitations: Clinical and demographic metadata were provided uncurated, with the amount varying by source and participant.

The CDR3 numbers 18 residues from cysteine through phenylalanine. Solely the CDR3 DNA is kept, with 54 bases framed from the first base. For CDR1 and CDR2, the germline V gene lists MNHNS and SASEGT. Trimming leaves V shorter by 1 base and J shorter by 5 bases, with the junction holding 15 bases beyond the gene matches. Collaborating institutions collected whole blood in K2EDTA tubes following their own protocols. For TCRbeta analysis, collaborators shipped samples in one of three forms: frozen whole blood, isolated PBMCs, or DNA extracted from either of those sample types. This clone came up a few times. Its antigen remains unidentified. Base quality data are lacking; no much larger clone is found one base away. TCRbeta CDR3 regions were amplified from genomic DNA by means of the immunoSEQ Assay, a bias-controlled multiplex PCR. The authors' pipeline ran thus. Nucleated cell counts per sample were estimated from amplification of reference gene primers within the assay. To quantify the absolute abundance of each unique TCRbeta CDR3 rearrangement, sequence reads were collapsed and filtered. For each sample, productive Simpson clonality was calculated by taking the square root of Simpson's diversity index across productive rearrangements. TCRdb stores this immuneACCESS table with in-frame sequences only. Part of the clones is absent; in the studies checked, under half of the shortfall reflects unresolved V genes, and no reason is known for the rest. V, J and clone size reflect that table, while D and trimming were determined from the DNA. Here the sample has fewer than 200,000 clones; 76% occur a single time. The ten largest make up roughly 8.6% of the sample.

The chain links TRBV6-1 with TRBJ2-7, with 9 central nucleotides matching TRBD1. This sequence was found in a woman in her forties or fifties with active or convalescent COVID-19. Sequences were obtained from peripheral blood. The sequenced DNA: TGTGCCAGCAGTGAAGGGTATGGGGTGGGACAGGGAATCCACGAGCAGTACTTC. Translated, this gives CASSEGYGVGQGIHEQYF.